This entry concerns a single T cell receptor (beta chain). No antigen is known for it. Orbital computed tomography, thyroid ultrasound, serum thyroxine and TRAb, and clinical symptoms together informed the diagnoses. TCR beta CDR3 sequences were amplified from RNA transcripts. TCR CDR3 regions were first amplified by RT-PCR with HTBI primers. TCRdb analysed the multiplex PCR reads with MiXCR anew, one entry per CDR3 protein. The data hold roughly 570,000 distinct CDR3 sequences, with 40% to 55% observed a single time. Trimming cost V 0 bases and J 5 bases; bases outside gene matches: 3. The germline CDR1 and CDR2 sequences are DFQATT and SNEGSKA (reference sequence). This CDR3 is 13 amino acids long. This entry is derived from a study of T cells in Graves' hyperthyroidism and ophthalmopathy. Findings and limits, study-wide: Blood samples included most of the expanded thyroid clonotypes exceeding 0.001. Stable hyperthyroidism and ophthalmopathy were separated using 13 V-J signatures.

The source material was peripheral blood or thyroid tissue (not recorded which). The rearrangement uses TRBV20-1 and TRBJ2-5; TRBD2 matches at 7 bases. This TCR came from an adult woman with Graves' disease, either hyperthyroidism or ophthalmopathy (not recorded which). The CDR3 is CSAREGGQETQYF. The CDR3 DNA reads TGCAGTGCTAGAGAGGGAGGGCAGGAGACCCAGTACTTC.